This TCR beta chain comes out of a study of T cells in Graves' hyperthyroidism and ophthalmopathy. As for the study in general: It was at initial diagnosis, before any treatment, that peripheral blood was collected. Study-wide results and limits: Blood shared most expanded thyroid clonotypes above 0.001.

This clonotype has ten or more counts. Its antigen is not identified. Amplification targeted TCR beta CDR3 regions from RNA transcripts. With the HTBI primer set, the TCR CDR3 went through a first round of RT-PCR. TCRdb recomputed calls from the multiplex PCR reads with MiXCR, one row per CDR3 protein. The table shows hundreds of thousands of distinct CDR3 sequences, with around 15% occurring only once. Over 18 months, lack of ophthalmopathy progression marked Graves' hyperthyroidism as stable. Criteria for exclusion of patients were uncontrolled infection, other autoimmune disease, pregnancy or lactation. Sequencing used blood. This clonotype was obtained from a woman aged 18-30 years with Graves' hyperthyroidism.

For the CDR3, the DNA is TGTGCCAGCTCACCCCCCACCAGGCTGGGGAATGGGAATGAGCAGTTCTTC. Its translation: CASSPPTRLGNGNEQFF. This chain uses TRBV18 with TRBJ2-1; D remains ambiguous. This CDR3 is built from 17 residues. Germline lookup yields CDR1 KGHSH and CDR2 LQKENI. Trimming shortened V by 3 bases and J by 7 bases, and 22 bases separated the two germline ends. The variable domain in full, with the rest retrieved from reference TRBV18 and TRBJ2-1, is NAGVMQNPRHLVRRRGQEARLRCSPMKGHSHVYWYRQLPEEGLKFMVYLQKENIIDESGMPKERFSAEFPKEGPSILRIQQVVRGDSAAYFCASSPPTRLGNGNEQFFGPGTRLTVL.